Each of the 3 T cell receptor beta chains below was sequenced from the same sample in a study of blood T cell repertoires in COVID-19. Sequenced by immunoSEQ multiplex PCR; TCRdb stores in-frame clones only, minus some. The table includes around 140,000 clones, 81% detected once. The sample was peripheral blood. These receptors all stem from a human donor in a cohort sampled during active COVID-19.

This clone was seen more than once but under ten times. V gene TRBV5-1 combines with J gene TRBJ2-7; 8 nucleotides agree with TRBD1. Germline assignment: CDR1 SGHRS and CDR2 YFSETQ. This CDR3 has 14 amino acids. Trimming cost V 4 bases and J 4 bases; bases outside gene matches: 7. The CDR3 loop reads CASSPDGQGYEQYF. CDR3 bases: TGCGCCAGCAGCCCAGACGGACAGGGTTACGAGCAGTACTTC.

The chain couples TRBV28 to TRBJ1-2; 10 bases are a match to TRBD1. CDR1 and CDR2 (germline): MDHEN, SYDVKM. The V gene end was trimmed by 4 bases and the J gene end by 4 bases; junction bases not matched to a gene: 3. The CDR3 runs 14 residues. CDR3 region: CASSWTGGGYGYTF. CDR3 bases: TGTGCCAGCAGTTGGACAGGGGGTGGCTATGGCTACACCTTC.

The gene calls are TRBV2 and TRBJ2-7; 11 nucleotides align to TRBD1. The CDR3 spans 16 residues. Looked up from germline, CDR1 is SNHLY and CDR2 is FYNNEI. The J segment lost 4 bases and the V segment lost 7 bases, leaving 12 bases of the junction unmatched. In DNA, the CDR3 is TGTGCCAGCAATCCAAGCCGGACAGGGGGCCGGTACGAGCAGTACTTC. Translated, it gives CASNPSRTGGRYEQYF. The entire variable domain, with the rest obtained from reference TRBV2 and TRBJ2-7, is as follows: EPEVTQTPSHQVTQMGQEVILRCVPISNHLYFYWYRQILGQKVEFLVSFYNNEISEKSEIFDDQFSVERPDGSNFTLKIRSTKLEDSAMYFCASNPSRTGGRYEQYFGPGTRLTVT.